This T cell receptor (beta chain) was identified in a study of T cell responses to AZD1222 COVID-19 vaccine. Per germline, CDR1 LGHDT and CDR2 YNNKEL (reference sequence). The CDR3 extends over 16 amino acids. Trimming shortened V by 1 base and J by 2 bases, and 9 bases separated the two germline ends. This table comes from immunoSEQ multiplex PCR, and its TCRdb copy is limited to in-frame clones, with some not included. Here the sample spans about 66,000 clones, 75% to 95% being singletons. The J gene is TRBJ2-6, the V gene TRBV3-1 (or the pseudogene TRBV3-2); D may be TRBD1 (6 bases). This TCR was sampled from an adult who received the MenACWY meningococcal vaccine as a control. The material sequenced was peripheral blood, taken 28 days after the second dose of the MenACWY control vaccine. CDR3 region: CASSQVGTTGANVLTF. In DNA form, the CDR3 reads TGTGCCAGCAGCCAAGTGGGGACAACTGGGGCCAACGTCCTGACTTTC.